Listed below are T cell receptor beta chains from one sample, sequenced in a study of blood T cells in healthy people across ages. TCRdb reanalysed the 5' RACE reads using MiXCR and keeps one entry per CDR3 protein. The data contain roughly 700,000 distinct CDR3 sequences, just under 25% of them seen just once; the ten biggest clones take up just under 9.5%. This sample also appeared in a second study, on T cells of mothers and their children.

The sample was blood. Receptor source: a boy younger than 18 in good health. The CDR3 runs from the conserved cysteine through the conserved F or W. The order of the fields is J gene, D gene, V gene, clone size, CDR3 protein, CDR3 DNA. A D gene is named only where the DNA matches it firmly. Clone size is stated in some rows and not others, as once, few, many or a class when expanded.

TRBJ1-5 | . | TRBV7-8 | . | CASSLGLFQPQHF | TGTGCCAGCAGCTTAGGTCTCTTTCAGCCCCAGCATTTT
TRBJ1-2 | . | TRBV29-1 | . | CSVDSGRGYGYTF | TGCAGCGTTGACAGCGGCAGGGGCTATGGCTACACCTTC
TRBJ2-5 | TRBD2 | TRBV4-3 | . | CASSPGGLAVKYQETQYF | TGCGCCAGCAGCCCTGGCGGACTAGCGGTAAAGTACCAAGAGACCCAGTACTTC
TRBJ2-5 | TRBD2 | TRBV20-1 | . | CSAFGTSDKETQYF | TGCAGTGCTTTCGGGACTAGCGATAAGGAGACCCAGTACTTC
TRBJ2-1 | TRBD2 | TRBV20-1 | . | CSARDPLAGFNEQFF | TGCAGTGCTAGAGACCCACTAGCGGGGTTTAATGAGCAGTTCTTC
TRBJ1-2 | . | TRBV6-1 | . | CASSFLTNYGYTF | TGTGCCAGCTCATTTTTAACTAACTATGGCTACACCTTC
TRBJ2-2 | . | TRBV5-4 | . | CASSPRDSNTGELFF | TGTGCCAGCAGCCCCCGGGACTCCAACACCGGGGAGCTGTTTTTT
TRBJ2-3 | . | TRBV6-2/TRBV6-3 | . | CASSWDFTQYF | TGTGCCAGCAGTTGGGACTTTACGCAGTATTTT
TRBJ1-5 | TRBD1 | TRBV27 | . | CASYHRGHQPQHF | TGCGCCAGCTATCACAGGGGGCATCAGCCCCAGCATTTT
TRBJ2-7 | . | TRBV27 | . | CASSLSGTRYEQYF | TGTGCCAGCAGTTTATCGGGCACGCGCTACGAGCAGTACTTC
TRBJ2-5 | TRBD2 | TRBV19 | . | CASSHLAEQETQYF | TGTGCCAGTAGCCACCTAGCGGAGCAAGAGACCCAGTACTTC
TRBJ2-2 | TRBD2 | TRBV7-2 | few | CASSVLAVNTGELFF | TGTGCCAGCAGCGTACTAGCGGTGAACACCGGGGAGCTGTTTTTT
TRBJ2-1 | TRBD2 | TRBV10-3 | . | CAISESPAGTSGNSYNEQFF | TGTGCCATCAGTGAGTCGCCAGCCGGGACTAGCGGCAACTCCTACAATGAGCAGTTCTTC
TRBJ2-4 | TRBD2 | TRBV5-6 | . | CASSQGLAGVRGKNIQYF | TGTGCCAGCAGCCAGGGACTAGCGGGAGTTAGGGGCAAAAACATTCAGTACTTC
TRBJ2-7 | . | TRBV20-1 | . | CSAPPGLGEYEQYF | TGCAGTGCGCCCCCGGGACTGGGAGAATACGAGCAGTACTTC
TRBJ2-5 | . | TRBV6-2/TRBV6-3 | few | CASSYLPGLGEETQYF | TGTGCCAGCAGTTACCTACCGGGACTGGGAGAAGAGACCCAGTACTTC
TRBJ2-7 | TRBD1 | TRBV20-1 | . | CSLRGQGYYEQYF | TGCAGCCTCCGGGGACAGGGGTACTACGAGCAGTACTTC
TRBJ2-5 | . | TRBV5-8 | few | CASSWGLGEETQYF | TGTGCCAGCAGCTGGGGACTGGGGGAAGAGACCCAGTACTTC
TRBJ2-5 | TRBD2 | TRBV20-1 | few | CSAIQASGSGTQYF | TGCAGTGCTATTCAGGCTAGCGGGTCGGGGACCCAGTACTTC
TRBJ2-1 | TRBD1 | TRBV12-3/TRBV12-4 | . | CASSPSQGVKNEQFF | TGTGCCAGCAGTCCTTCGCAGGGGGTGAAGAATGAGCAGTTCTTC
TRBJ2-3 | . | TRBV20-1 | . | CSATSGRTDTQYF | TGCAGTGCTACCTCGGGGAGAACAGATACGCAGTATTTT
TRBJ2-1 | . | TRBV20-1 | . | CSASTSYNEQFF | TGCAGTGCTAGTACCAGCTACAATGAGCAGTTCTTC
TRBJ2-5 | . | TRBV19 | many | CASSIGRGAETQYF | TGTGCCAGTAGTATCGGTAGGGGGGCAGAGACCCAGTACTTC
TRBJ2-7 | . | TRBV7-2 | few | CASSLVRDNYEQYF | TGTGCCAGCAGCTTAGTCCGGGACAACTACGAGCAGTACTTC
TRBJ2-1 | . | TRBV5-1 | few | CASSHAGVNEQFF | TGCGCCAGCAGTCATGCAGGGGTAAATGAGCAGTTCTTC
TRBJ2-3 | . | TRBV7-3 | many | CASSLLGRTDTQYF | TGTGCCAGCAGCTTATTAGGGCGGACAGATACGCAGTATTTT
TRBJ2-5 | . | TRBV20-1 | . | CSASEYVTPQETQYF | TGCAGTGCTAGTGAATACGTCACCCCCCAAGAGACCCAGTACTTC
TRBJ2-7 | . | TRBV5-6 | . | CASSLGDTLDYEQCF | TGTGCCAGCAGCTTGGGGGACACTTTGGACTACGAGCAGTGCTTC
TRBJ2-7 | . | TRBV20-1 | . | CSARVTGNEQYF | TGCAGTGCTAGGGTCACGGGAAACGAGCAGTACTTC
TRBJ2-1 | . | TRBV11-2 | . | CASSLERRPVYEQFF | TGTGCCAGCAGCTTAGAGAGGCGGCCGGTCTATGAGCAGTTCTTC
TRBJ2-3 | TRBD2 | TRBV2 | . | CASSTGTSRGTDTQYF | TGTGCCAGCAGTACTGGGACTAGTAGGGGCACAGATACGCAGTATTTT
TRBJ2-1 | . | TRBV7-2 | few | CASSRGLWDNEQFF | TGTGCCAGCAGCCGGGGTCTGTGGGACAATGAGCAGTTCTTC
TRBJ2-2 | TRBD2 | TRBV12-3/TRBV12-4 | few | CASSPTSPVGTGELFF | TGTGCCAGCAGCCCGACTAGCCCGGTAGGCACCGGGGAGCTGTTTTTT
TRBJ2-5 | TRBD1 | TRBV7-2 | . | CASSPRQGWVETQYF | TGTGCCAGCAGCCCTCGACAGGGATGGGTGGAGACCCAGTACTTC
TRBJ2-7 | . | TRBV20-1 | . | CSARDYDEQYF | TGCAGTGCTAGAGATTACGACGAGCAGTACTTC
TRBJ2-3 | . | TRBV12-3/TRBV12-4 | many | CASSLAGLSTDTQYF | TGTGCCAGCAGTTTAGCAGGGCTTAGCACAGATACGCAGTATTTT
TRBJ2-5 | TRBD1 | TRBV29-1 | . | CSGAVTGGETQYF | TGCAGCGGCGCCGTCACAGGGGGAGAGACCCAGTACTTC
TRBJ2-6 | . | TRBV28 | . | CASSGTLSSGANVLTF | TGTGCCAGCAGTGGGACACTGAGCTCTGGGGCCAACGTCCTGACTTTC
TRBJ2-2 | . | TRBV12-5 | . | CASGLVGGLYTGELFF | TGTGCTAGTGGTTTGGTAGGAGGTCTCTACACCGGGGAGCTGTTTTTT
TRBJ2-2 | . | TRBV7-3 | few | CASASATGELFF | TGTGCCAGCGCCTCGGCCACCGGGGAGCTGTTTTTT
TRBJ2-4 | TRBD1 | TRBV29-1 | . | CSARGGTGEVDIQYF | TGCAGCGCCCGAGGCGGGACAGGGGAGGTCGACATTCAGTACTTC
TRBJ2-7 | . | TRBV20-1 | . | CSARDKGEYEQYF | TGCAGTGCTAGAGATAAAGGGGAATACGAGCAGTACTTC
TRBJ2-1 | TRBD1 | TRBV19 | . | CTSSRTGYNEQFF | TGTACCAGTAGTCGGACAGGCTACAATGAGCAGTTCTTC
TRBJ2-1 | TRBD2 | TRBV5-1 | . | CASSPTTSGRLVGHEQFF | TGCGCCAGCAGCCCGACGACTAGCGGGAGGTTGGTCGGCCATGAGCAGTTCTTC
TRBJ2-1 | TRBD2 | TRBV5-1 | few | CASSTGTSYNEQFF | TGCGCCAGCAGCACCGGGACTAGCTACAATGAGCAGTTCTTC
TRBJ1-5 | TRBD1 | TRBV20-1 | . | CSARSDREGGQPQHF | TGCAGTGCTAGATCGGACAGGGAAGGGGGTCAGCCCCAGCATTTT
TRBJ2-5 | . | TRBV29-1 | . | CSVEKGGGQETQYF | TGCAGCGTTGAAAAAGGGGGTGGTCAAGAGACCCAGTACTTC
TRBJ2-5 | TRBD1 | TRBV4-2 | . | CANSQRQGGETQYF | TGTGCCAACAGCCAACGACAGGGTGGGGAGACCCAGTACTTC
TRBJ2-3 | . | TRBV7-2 | . | CASSYPDARTDTQYF | TGTGCCAGCAGCTATCCGGACGCGAGAACAGATACGCAGTATTTT
TRBJ2-5 | . | TRBV6-6 | . | CASQGPKETQYF | TGTGCTAGTCAGGGCCCCAAAGAGACCCAGTACTTC
TRBJ1-1 | . | TRBV28 | . | CVSSPFGGVAFF | TGTGTCAGCAGCCCTTTTGGGGGGGTGGCTTTCTTT
TRBJ1-4 | . | TRBV10-3 | few | CAIRSGGDNEKLFF | TGTGCCATCAGGAGCGGGGGAGATAATGAAAAACTGTTTTTT
TRBJ2-1 | TRBD1 | TRBV12-3/TRBV12-4 | . | CASGQGVRNEQFF | TGTGCCAGCGGGCAGGGGGTGAGAAATGAGCAGTTCTTC
TRBJ2-7 | . | TRBV27 | . | CASSPTRGSSYEQHF | TGTGCCAGCAGTCCCACCAGGGGAAGCTCCTACGAGCAGCACTTC
TRBJ2-5 | . | TRBV29-1 | . | CSVAGFSEAQYF | TGCAGCGTGGCGGGATTCAGCGAGGCCCAGTACTTC
TRBJ1-1 | . | TRBV7-2 | . | CASSLAVSVMGTEAFF | TGTGCCAGCAGCTTAGCGGTTTCGGTGATGGGCACTGAAGCTTTCTTT
TRBJ2-1 | TRBD2 | TRBV27 | once | CASSLGASGSHAEQFF | TGTGCCAGCAGTTTAGGTGCTAGCGGGAGTCATGCTGAGCAGTTCTTC
TRBJ2-3 | TRBD2 | TRBV20-1 | . | CSARDRSGGIDTQYF | TGCAGTGCTAGAGATCGGAGCGGGGGGATAGATACGCAGTATTTT
TRBJ2-3 | . | TRBV29-1 | once | CSVKGGRTDTQYF | TGCAGCGTTAAGGGGGGGCGCACAGATACGCAGTATTTT